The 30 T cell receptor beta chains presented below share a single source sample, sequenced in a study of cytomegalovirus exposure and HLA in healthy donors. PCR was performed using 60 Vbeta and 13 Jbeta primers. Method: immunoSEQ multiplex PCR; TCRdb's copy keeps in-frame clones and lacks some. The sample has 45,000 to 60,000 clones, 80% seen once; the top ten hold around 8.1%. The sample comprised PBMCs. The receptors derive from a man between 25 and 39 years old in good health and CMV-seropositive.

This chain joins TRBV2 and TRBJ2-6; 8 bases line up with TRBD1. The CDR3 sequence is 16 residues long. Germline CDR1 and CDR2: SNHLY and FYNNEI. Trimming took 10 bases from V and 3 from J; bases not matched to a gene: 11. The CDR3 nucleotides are TGTGCCACCTCCGGCCAGGGGGCTAGTGGGGCCAACGTCCTGACTTTC. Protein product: CATSGQGASGANVLTF. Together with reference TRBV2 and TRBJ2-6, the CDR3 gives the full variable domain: EPEVTQTPSHQVTQMGQEVILRCVPISNHLYFYWYRQILGQKVEFLVSFYNNEISEKSEIFDDQFSVERPDGSNFTLKIRSTKLEDSAMYFCATSGQGASGANVLTFGAGSRLTVL.

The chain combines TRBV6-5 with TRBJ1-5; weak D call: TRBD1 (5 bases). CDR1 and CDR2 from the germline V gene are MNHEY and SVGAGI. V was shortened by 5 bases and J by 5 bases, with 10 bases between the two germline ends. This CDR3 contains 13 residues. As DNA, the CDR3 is TGTGCCAGCAGTCCCGACAGTTATCAGCCCCAGCATTTT. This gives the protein CASSPDSYQPQHF.

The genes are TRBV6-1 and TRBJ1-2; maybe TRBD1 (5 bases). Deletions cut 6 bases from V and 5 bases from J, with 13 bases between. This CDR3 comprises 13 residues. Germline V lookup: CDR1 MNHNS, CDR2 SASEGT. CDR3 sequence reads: CASRVWGLYGYTF. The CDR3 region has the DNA TGTGCCAGCAGGGTATGGGGACTTTATGGCTACACCTTC.

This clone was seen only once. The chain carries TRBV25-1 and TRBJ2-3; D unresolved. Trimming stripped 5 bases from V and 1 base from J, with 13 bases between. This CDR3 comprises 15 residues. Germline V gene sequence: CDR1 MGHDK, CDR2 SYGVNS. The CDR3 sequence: CASSLPGSGTDTQYF. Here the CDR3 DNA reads TGTGCCAGCAGTCTGCCAGGCTCAGGCACAGATACGCAGTATTTT. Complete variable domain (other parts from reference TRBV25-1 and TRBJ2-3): EADIYQTPRYLVIGTGKKITLECSQTMGHDKMYWYQQDPGMELHLIHYSYGVNSTEKGDLSSESTVSRIRTEHFPLTLESARPSHTSQYLCASSLPGSGTDTQYFGPGTRLTVL.

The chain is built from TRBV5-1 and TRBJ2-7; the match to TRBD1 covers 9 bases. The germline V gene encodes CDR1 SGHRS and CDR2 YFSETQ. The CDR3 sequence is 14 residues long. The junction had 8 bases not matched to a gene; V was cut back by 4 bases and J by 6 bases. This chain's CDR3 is CASSPGTGYSEQYF. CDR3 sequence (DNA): TGCGCCAGCAGCCCCGGGACAGGGTATTCCGAGCAGTACTTC. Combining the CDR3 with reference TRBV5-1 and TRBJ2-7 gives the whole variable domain KAGVTQTPRYLIKTRGQQVTLSCSPISGHRSVSWYQQTPGQGLQFLFEYFSETQRNKGNFPGRFSGRQFSNSRSEMNVSTLELGDSALYLCASSPGTGYSEQYFGPGTRLTVT.

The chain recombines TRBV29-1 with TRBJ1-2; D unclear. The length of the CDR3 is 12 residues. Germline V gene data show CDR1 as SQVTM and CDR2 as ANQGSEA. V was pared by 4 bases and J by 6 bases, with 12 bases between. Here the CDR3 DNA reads TGCAGCGTTGGTAGAGTTCTCGATGGCTACACCTTC. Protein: CSVGRVLDGYTF.

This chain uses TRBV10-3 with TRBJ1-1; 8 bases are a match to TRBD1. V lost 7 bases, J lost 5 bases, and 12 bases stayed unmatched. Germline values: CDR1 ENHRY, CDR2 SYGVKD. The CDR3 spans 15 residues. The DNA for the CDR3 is TGTGCCATCACCAACACTGGACAGGGTGCTACTGAAGCTTTCTTT. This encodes CAITNTGQGATEAFF.

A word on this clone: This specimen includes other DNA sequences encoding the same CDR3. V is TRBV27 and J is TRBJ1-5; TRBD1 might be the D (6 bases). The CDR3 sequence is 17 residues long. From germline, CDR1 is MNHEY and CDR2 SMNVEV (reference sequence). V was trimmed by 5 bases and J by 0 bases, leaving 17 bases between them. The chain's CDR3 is CASSQPDSANSNQPQHF. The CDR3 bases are TGTGCCAGCAGTCAACCGGACAGCGCGAATAGCAATCAGCCCCAGCATTTT.

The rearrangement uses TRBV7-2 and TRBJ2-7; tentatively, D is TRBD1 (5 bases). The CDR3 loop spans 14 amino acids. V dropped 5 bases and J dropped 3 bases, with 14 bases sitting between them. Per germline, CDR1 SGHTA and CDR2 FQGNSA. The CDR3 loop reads CASSPGLSFYEQYF. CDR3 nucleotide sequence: TGTGCCAGCAGCCCAGGGCTAAGTTTCTACGAGCAGTACTTC.

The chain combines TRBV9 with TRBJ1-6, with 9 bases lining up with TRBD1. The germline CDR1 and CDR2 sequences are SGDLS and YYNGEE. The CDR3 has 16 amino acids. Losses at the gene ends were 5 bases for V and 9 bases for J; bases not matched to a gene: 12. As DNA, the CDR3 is TGTGCCAGCAGTGCGACAGGGGGTGGATTGGGTTCACCCCTCCACTTT. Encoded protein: CASSATGGGLGSPLHF.

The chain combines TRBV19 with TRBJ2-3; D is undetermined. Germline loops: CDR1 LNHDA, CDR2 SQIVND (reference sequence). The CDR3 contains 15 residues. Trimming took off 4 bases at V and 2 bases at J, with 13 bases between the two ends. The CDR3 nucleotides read TGTGCCAGTAGTAGTTCGGCGGTACCCACAGATACGCAGTATTTT. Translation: CASSSSAVPTDTQYF.

The CDR3 spells CASSQGGRDEQYF. The DNA of the CDR3 is TGTGCCAGCAGCCAGGGGGGAAGGGACGAGCAGTACTTC. This sequence joins TRBV9 and TRBJ2-7; D might be TRBD1 (7 bases). Trimming stripped 4 bases from V and 5 bases from J, with 13 bases between. The V gene's germline CDR1 is SGDLS and CDR2 YYNGEE. This CDR3 has 13 residues.

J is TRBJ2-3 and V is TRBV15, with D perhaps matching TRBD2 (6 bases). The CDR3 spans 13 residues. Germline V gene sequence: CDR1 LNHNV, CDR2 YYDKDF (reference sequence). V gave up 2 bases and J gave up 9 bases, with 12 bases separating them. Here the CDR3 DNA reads TGTGCCACCAGCAGACCGACTAGTAAAACGCAGTATTTT. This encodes CATSRPTSKTQYF.

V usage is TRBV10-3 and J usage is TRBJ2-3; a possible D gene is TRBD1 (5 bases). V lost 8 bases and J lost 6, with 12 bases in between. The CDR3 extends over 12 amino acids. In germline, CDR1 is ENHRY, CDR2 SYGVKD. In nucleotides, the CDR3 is TGTGCCATCGCGCAGGGCCTGGATACGCAGTATTTT. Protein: CAIAQGLDTQYF.

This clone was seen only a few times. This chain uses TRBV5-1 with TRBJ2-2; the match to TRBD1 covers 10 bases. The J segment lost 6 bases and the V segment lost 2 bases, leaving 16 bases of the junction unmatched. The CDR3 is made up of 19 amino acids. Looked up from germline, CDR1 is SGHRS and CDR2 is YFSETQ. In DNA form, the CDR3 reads TGCGCCAGCAGCTTATTCGGATCCCGGGACAGGGGATCCGCCGGGGAGCTGTTTTTT. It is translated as CASSLFGSRDRGSAGELFF.

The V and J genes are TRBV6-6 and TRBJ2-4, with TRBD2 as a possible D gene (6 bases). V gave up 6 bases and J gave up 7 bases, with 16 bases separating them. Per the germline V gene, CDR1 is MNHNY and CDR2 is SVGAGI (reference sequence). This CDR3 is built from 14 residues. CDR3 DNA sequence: TGTGCCAGCAGGGATACGGGGGATGAGAACATTCAGTACTTC. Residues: CASRDTGDENIQYF.

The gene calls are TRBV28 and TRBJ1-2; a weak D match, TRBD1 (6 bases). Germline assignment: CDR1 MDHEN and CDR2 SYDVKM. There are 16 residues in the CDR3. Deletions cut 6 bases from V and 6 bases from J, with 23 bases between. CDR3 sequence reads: CASSVPDSRYDDGYTF. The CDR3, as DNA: TGTGCCAGCAGCGTCCCGGACAGCCGATACGATGATGGCTACACCTTC.

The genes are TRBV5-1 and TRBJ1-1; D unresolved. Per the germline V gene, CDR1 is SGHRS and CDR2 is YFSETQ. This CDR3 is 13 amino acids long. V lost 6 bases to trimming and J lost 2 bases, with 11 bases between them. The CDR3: CASKRGSNTEAFF. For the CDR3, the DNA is TGCGCCAGCAAGCGGGGTTCAAACACTGAAGCTTTCTTT.

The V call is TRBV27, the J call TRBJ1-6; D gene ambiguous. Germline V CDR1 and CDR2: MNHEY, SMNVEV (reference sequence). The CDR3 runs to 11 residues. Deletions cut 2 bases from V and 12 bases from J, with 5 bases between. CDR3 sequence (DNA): TGTGCCAGCAGTTTACCGGGACCCCTCCACTTT. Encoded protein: CASSLPGPLHF.

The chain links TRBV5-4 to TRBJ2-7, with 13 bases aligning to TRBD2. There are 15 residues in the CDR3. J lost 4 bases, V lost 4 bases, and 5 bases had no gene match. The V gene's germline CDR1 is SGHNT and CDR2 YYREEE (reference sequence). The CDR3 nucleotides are TGTGCCAGCAGCCCCGGACTAGCGGGGGTTTACGAGCAGTACTTC. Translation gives CASSPGLAGVYEQYF.

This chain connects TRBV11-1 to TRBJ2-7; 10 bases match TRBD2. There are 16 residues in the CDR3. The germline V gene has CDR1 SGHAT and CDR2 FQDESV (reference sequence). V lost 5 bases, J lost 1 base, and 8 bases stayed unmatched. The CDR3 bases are TGTGCCAGCAGCCCCCGGACTAGCGGTTCATCCTACGAGCAGTACTTC. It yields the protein CASSPRTSGSSYEQYF.

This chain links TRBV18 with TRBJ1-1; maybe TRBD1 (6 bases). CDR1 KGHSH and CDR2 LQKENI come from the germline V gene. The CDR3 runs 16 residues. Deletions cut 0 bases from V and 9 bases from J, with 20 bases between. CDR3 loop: CASSPPDSGTQVKAFF. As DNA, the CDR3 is TGTGCCAGCTCACCACCGGACTCCGGGACACAGGTAAAAGCTTTCTTT.

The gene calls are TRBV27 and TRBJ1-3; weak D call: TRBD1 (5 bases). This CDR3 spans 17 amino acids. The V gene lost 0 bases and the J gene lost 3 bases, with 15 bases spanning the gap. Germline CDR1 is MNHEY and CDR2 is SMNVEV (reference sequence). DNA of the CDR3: TGTGCCAGCAGTTTATCAGGACACCCACTTAGTGGAAACACCATATATTTT. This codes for CASSLSGHPLSGNTIYF.

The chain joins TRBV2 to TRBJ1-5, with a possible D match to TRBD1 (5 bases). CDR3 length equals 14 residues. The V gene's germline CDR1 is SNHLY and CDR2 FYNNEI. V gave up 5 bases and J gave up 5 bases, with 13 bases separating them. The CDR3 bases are TGTGCCAGCAGTCTCGACGGGACTGATCAGCCCCAGCATTTT. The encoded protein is CASSLDGTDQPQHF.

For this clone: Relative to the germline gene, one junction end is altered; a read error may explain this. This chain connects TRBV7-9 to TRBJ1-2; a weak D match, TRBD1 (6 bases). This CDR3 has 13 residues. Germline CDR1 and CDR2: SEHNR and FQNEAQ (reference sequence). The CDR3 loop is CSSSLQGRWGYTF. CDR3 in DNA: TGTTCCAGCAGCTTACAGGGTCGGTGGGGCTACACCTTC.

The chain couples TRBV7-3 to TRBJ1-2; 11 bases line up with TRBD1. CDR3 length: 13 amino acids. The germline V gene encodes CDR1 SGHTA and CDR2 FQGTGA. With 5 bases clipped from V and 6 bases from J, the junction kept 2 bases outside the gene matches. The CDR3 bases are TGTGCCAGCAGCACGGGACAGGGGGATGGCTACACCTTC. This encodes CASSTGQGDGYTF.

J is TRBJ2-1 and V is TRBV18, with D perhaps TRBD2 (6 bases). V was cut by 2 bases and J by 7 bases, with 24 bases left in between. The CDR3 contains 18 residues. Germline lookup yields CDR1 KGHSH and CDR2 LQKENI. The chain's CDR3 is CASSPGTSSPFYMNEQFF. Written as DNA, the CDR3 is TGTGCCAGCTCACCAGGGACTTCCTCACCCTTCTACATGAATGAGCAGTTCTTC.

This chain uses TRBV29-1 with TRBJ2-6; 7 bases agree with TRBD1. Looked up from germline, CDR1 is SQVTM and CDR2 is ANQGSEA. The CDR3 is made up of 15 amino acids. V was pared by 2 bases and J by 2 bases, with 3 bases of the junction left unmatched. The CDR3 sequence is CSVELQGPGANVLTF. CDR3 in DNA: TGCAGCGTTGAATTACAGGGGCCTGGGGCCAACGTCCTGACTTTC.

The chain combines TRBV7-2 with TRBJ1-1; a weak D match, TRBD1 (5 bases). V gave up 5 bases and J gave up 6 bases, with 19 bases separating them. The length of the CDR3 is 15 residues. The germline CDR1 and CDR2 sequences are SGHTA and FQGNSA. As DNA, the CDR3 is TGTGCCAGCAGCCTAAACCGGGGGGGGAAGCCTGAAGCTTTCTTT. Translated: CASSLNRGGKPEAFF.

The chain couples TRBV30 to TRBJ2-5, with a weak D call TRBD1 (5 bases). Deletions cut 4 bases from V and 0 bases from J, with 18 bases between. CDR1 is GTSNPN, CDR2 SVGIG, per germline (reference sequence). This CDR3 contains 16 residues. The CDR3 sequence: CAWTERQHLYQETQYF. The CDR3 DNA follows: TGTGCCTGGACCGAGCGACAGCACTTGTACCAAGAGACCCAGTACTTC.